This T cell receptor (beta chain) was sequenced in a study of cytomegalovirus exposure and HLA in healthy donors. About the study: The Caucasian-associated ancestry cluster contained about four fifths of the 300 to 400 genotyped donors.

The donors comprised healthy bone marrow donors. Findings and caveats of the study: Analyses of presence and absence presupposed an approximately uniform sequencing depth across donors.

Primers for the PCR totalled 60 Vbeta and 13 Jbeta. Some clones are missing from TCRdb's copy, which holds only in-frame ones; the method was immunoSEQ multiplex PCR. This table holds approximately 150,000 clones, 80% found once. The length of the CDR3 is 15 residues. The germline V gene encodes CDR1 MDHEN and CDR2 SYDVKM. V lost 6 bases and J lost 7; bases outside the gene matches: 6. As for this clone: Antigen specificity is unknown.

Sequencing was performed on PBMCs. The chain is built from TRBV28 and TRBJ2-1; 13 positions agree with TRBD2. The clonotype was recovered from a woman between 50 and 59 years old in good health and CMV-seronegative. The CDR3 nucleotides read TGTGCCAGCAGCCCCGGGACTAGCGGGAAGAATGAGCAGTTCTTC. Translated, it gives CASSPGTSGKNEQFF.